This T cell receptor (beta chain) was sequenced for a study of OX40 agonist ivuxolimab in advanced cancers. Whole-study results and caveats: Also present in some nonresponders was a low level of normalized T-cell clonal expansion. Mean expanded clone counts were higher in CD8+ than CD4+ T cells.

The CDR3 runs 16 residues. The sample holds a few counts of this clone. Its cognate antigen is unknown. Produced via immunoSEQ multiplex PCR; TCRdb's table is partial and in-frame only. The table shows about 59,000 clones, with 85% to 90% occurring only once. The sequence came from an adult with an advanced solid tumor such as melanoma, head and neck, liver or kidney cancer. The chain has TRBV12-2 and TRBJ1-6. TRBV12-2 has pseudogene status. The starting material was CD4+ or CD8+ T cells sorted from blood, obtained in a trial of the OX40 agonist ivuxolimab. The CDR3, as DNA: TGTGCAAGTCGCTCAGATAACGACGGGTATAATTCACCCCTCCACTTT. Its translation is CASRSDNDGYNSPLHF.